This T cell receptor beta chain was sequenced in a study of T cell changes during pregnancy in multiple sclerosis. The V gene lost 7 bases and the J gene lost 4 bases, with 10 bases spanning the gap. This CDR3 comprises 13 residues. Per germline, CDR1 LNHDA and CDR2 SQIVND (reference sequence). Here immunoSEQ multiplex PCR was the method, and the copy in TCRdb shows in-frame clones only, minus some. The table records about 60,000 clones, about 91% of them present only once. The clonotype originates from a female donor with multiple sclerosis, enrolled in a pregnancy study. Sample: CD4+ T cells from peripheral blood mononuclear cells, taken in the second trimester of pregnancy. The V and J genes are TRBV19 and TRBJ2-2; D remains ambiguous. The CDR3 reads CASNSGATGELFF. The CDR3 nucleotides read TGTGCCAGTAATTCCGGAGCCACCGGGGAGCTGTTTTTT.